This TCR beta chain is drawn from a study of blood T cells in healthy people across ages. Study-wide results and caveats: Not knowing donor CMV status may have confounded expanded clonotype changes. As age increased, TCR beta diversity per million T cells fell in a roughly linear fashion.

Together with a sample-barcoded 5' primer, a J-beta primer mix was included in a second PCR lasting roughly 6 to 12 cycles. TCRdb re-derived calls from the 5' RACE reads in MiXCR, one entry per CDR3 protein. Of nearly 1 million distinct CDR3 sequences detected, 51% appear once; the ten largest clones hold roughly 23%. Each donor gave roughly 9.1 milliliters of peripheral blood. Total RNA extraction produced at least 6 micrograms (per sample) for the study. Regarding this clonotype: Its antigen is unknown.

V was shortened by 4 bases and J by 8 bases, with 11 bases between the two germline ends. The CDR3 is made up of 13 amino acids. Input material: blood. The chain uses TRBV12-3 or TRBV12-4 and TRBJ2-2; D gene unclear. The clonotype comes from a woman aged 60-75 years in good health. The DNA of the CDR3 is TGTGCCAGCAGTTCGACCCGACCGGGGGAGCTGTTTTTT. It encodes CASSSTRPGELFF.